Listed here are 5 T cell receptor beta chains from one sample, sequenced in a study of cytomegalovirus exposure and HLA in healthy donors. Clones were sequenced by immunoSEQ multiplex PCR, and TCRdb holds only the in-frame ones, with some missing. The repertoire holds 180,000 or so clones, 65% to 90% seen once, with around 15% in the top ten. Source material: PBMCs. The receptors were sampled from a woman aged 30 to 39 in good health and CMV-seropositive.

V usage is TRBV13 and J usage is TRBJ2-7, with D perhaps TRBD1 (6 bases). The CDR3 covers 12 residues. Looked up from germline, CDR1 is PRHDT and CDR2 is FYEKMQ (reference sequence). Trimming left V 4 bases short and J 4 bases short, with 8 bases between. CDR3 region: CASSYQGYEQYF. CDR3 DNA sequence: TGTGCCAGCAGCTACCAGGGGTACGAGCAGTACTTC.

The chain joins TRBV28 to TRBJ1-3; D call uncertain. CDR3 length equals 16 residues. The V gene's germline CDR1 is MDHEN and CDR2 SYDVKM. Trimming took 3 bases from V and 2 from J, leaving 14 bases between them. The CDR3 loop is CASSLGLYPAGNTIYF. CDR3 in DNA: TGTGCCAGCAGTTTGGGCCTATATCCGGCTGGAAACACCATATATTTT.

The chain links TRBV4-1 to TRBJ2-5; 7 bases match TRBD2. Germline lookup yields CDR1 MGHRA and CDR2 YSYEKL. J gave up 2 bases and V 3 bases, and 6 bases lay outside the gene matches. The CDR3 totals 15 residues. CDR3 protein: CASSQAGASQETQYF. CDR3 nucleotide sequence: TGCGCCAGCAGCCAGGCGGGAGCTTCACAAGAGACCCAGTACTTC.

The CDR3 DNA sequence: TGTGCCAGCAGCAAAGCAGTGCAGCCCCAGCATTTT. Its translation is CASSKAVQPQHF. The chain carries TRBV14 and TRBJ1-5; D gene ambiguous. This CDR3 is built from 12 residues. Germline V lookup: CDR1 SGHDN, CDR2 FVKESK. Trimming took off 5 bases at V and 7 bases at J, with 9 bases between the two ends.

The V and J genes are TRBV2 and TRBJ1-2; 9 bases fit TRBD1. This CDR3 contains 13 residues. CDR1 and CDR2 from the germline V gene are SNHLY and FYNNEI. Trimming at V came to 4 bases and at J to 8 bases, leaving 5 bases not matched to a gene. The DNA of the CDR3 is TGTGCCAGCAGTGGACAGGGGGTGGGAGGCTACACCTTC. Its translation: CASSGQGVGGYTF.